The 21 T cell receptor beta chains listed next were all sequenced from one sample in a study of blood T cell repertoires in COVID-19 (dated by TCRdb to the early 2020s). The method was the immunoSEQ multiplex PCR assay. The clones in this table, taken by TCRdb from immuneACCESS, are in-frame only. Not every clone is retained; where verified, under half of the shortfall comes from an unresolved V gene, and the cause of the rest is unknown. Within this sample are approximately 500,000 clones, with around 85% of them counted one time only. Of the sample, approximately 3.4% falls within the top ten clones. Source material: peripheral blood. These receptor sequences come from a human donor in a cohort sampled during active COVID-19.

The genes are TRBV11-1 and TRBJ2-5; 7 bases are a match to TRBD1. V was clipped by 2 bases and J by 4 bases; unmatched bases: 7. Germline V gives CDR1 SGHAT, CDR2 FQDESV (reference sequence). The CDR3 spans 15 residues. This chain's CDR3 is CASSLNGRGLETQYF. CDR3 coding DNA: TGTGCCAGCAGCTTAAACGGAAGGGGGCTAGAGACCCAGTACTTC.

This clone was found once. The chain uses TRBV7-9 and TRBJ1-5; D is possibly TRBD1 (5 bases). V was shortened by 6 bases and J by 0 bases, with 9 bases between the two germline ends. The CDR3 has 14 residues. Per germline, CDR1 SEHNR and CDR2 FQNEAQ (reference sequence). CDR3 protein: CASRPDSSNQPQHF. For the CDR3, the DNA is TGTGCCAGCAGACCCGACAGTAGCAATCAGCCCCAGCATTTT. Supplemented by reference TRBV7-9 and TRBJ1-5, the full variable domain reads DTGVSQNPRHKITKRGQNVTFRCDPISEHNRLYWYRQTLGQGPEFLTYFQNEAQLEKSRLLSDRFSAERPKGSFSTLEIQRTEQGDSAMYLCASRPDSSNQPQHFGDGTRLSIL.

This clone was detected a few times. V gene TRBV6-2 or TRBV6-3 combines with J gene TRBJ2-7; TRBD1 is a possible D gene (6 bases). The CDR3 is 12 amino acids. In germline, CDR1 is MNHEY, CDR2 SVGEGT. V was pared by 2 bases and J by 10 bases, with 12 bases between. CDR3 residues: CASSYGQGSQYF. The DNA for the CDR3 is TGTGCCAGCAGTTACGGGCAGGGGTCCCAGTACTTC.

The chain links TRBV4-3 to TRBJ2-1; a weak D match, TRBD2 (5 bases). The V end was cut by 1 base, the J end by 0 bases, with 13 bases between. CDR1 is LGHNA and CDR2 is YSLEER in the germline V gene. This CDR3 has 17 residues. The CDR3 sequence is CASSQVLIASSYNEQFF. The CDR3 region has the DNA TGCGCCAGCAGCCAAGTCCTGATAGCGAGCTCCTACAATGAGCAGTTCTTC.

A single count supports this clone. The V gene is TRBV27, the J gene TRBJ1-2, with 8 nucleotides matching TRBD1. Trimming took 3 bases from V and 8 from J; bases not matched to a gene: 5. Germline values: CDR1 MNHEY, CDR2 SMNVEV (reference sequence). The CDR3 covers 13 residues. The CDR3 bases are TGTGCCAGCAGTTTTGGACAGGGTAGGGGCTACACCTTC. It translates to CASSFGQGRGYTF.

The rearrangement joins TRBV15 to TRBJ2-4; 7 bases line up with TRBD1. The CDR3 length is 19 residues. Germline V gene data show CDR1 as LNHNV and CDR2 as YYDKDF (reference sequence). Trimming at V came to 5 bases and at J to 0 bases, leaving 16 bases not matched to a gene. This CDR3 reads CATSDKSLTGELAKNIQYF. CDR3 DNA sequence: TGTGCCACCAGCGATAAATCATTAACAGGGGAATTAGCCAAAAACATTCAGTACTTC.

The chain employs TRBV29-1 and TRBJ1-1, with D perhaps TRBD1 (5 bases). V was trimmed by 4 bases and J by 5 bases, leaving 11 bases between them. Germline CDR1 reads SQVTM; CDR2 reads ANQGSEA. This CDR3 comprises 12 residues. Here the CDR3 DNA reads TGCAGCGTTGGGCCGGGGGGAACTGAAGCTTTCTTT. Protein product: CSVGPGGTEAFF.

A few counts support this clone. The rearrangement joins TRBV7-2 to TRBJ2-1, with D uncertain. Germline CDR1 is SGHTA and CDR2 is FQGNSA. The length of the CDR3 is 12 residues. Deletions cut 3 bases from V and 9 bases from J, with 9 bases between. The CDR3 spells CASSFVGGEQFF. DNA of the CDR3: TGTGCCAGCAGCTTTGTAGGCGGTGAGCAGTTCTTC.

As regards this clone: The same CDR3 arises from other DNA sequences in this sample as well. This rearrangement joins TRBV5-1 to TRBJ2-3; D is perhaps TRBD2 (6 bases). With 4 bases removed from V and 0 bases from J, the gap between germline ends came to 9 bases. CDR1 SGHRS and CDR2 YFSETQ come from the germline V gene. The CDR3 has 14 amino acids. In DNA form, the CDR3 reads TGCGCCAGCAGCCTCGGGACTAGCACAGATACGCAGTATTTT. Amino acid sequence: CASSLGTSTDTQYF.

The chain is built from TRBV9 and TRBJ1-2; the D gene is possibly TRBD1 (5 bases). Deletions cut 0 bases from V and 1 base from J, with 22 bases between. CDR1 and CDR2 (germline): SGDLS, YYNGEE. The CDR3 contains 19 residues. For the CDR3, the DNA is TGTGCCAGCAGCGTAGGGAGGGGCGGCGGTTTAGGGTTTAACTATGGCTACACCTTC. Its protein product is CASSVGRGGGLGFNYGYTF.

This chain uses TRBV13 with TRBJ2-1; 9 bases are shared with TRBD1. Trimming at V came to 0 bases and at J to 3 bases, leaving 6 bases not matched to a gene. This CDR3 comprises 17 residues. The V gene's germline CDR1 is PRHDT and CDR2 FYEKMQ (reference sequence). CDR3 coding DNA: TGTGCCAGCAGCTTAGGCAGGGGGACAGGGAGCTACAATGAGCAGTTCTTC. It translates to CASSLGRGTGSYNEQFF.

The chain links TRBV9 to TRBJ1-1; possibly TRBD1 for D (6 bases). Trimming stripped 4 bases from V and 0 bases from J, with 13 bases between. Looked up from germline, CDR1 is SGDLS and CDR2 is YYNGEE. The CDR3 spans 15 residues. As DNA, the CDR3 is TGTGCCAGCAGCTCTAAGGGGACATTGAACACTGAAGCTTTCTTT. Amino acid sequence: CASSSKGTLNTEAFF.

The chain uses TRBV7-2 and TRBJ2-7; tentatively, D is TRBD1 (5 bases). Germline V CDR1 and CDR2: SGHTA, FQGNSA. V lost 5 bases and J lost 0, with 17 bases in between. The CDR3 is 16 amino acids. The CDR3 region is CASSPHGALDSYEQYF. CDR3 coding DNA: TGTGCCAGCAGCCCTCATGGGGCCCTCGACTCCTACGAGCAGTACTTC.

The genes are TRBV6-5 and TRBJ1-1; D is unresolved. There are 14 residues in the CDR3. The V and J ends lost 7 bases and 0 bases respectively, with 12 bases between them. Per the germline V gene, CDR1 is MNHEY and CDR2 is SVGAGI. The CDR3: CASNYRQMNTEAFF. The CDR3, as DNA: TGTGCCAGCAACTATCGGCAAATGAACACTGAAGCTTTCTTT.

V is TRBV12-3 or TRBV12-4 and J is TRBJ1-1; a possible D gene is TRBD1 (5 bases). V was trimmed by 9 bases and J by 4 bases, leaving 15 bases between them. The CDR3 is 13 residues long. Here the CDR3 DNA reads TGTGCCAGTCTTCAGGGCTCGGGCACTGAAGCTTTCTTT. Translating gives CASLQGSGTEAFF.

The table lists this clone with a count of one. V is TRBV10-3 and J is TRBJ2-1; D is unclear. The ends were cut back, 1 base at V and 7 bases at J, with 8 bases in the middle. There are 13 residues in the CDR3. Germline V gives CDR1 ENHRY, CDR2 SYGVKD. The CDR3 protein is CAISELIENEQFF. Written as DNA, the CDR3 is TGTGCCATCAGTGAGTTAATAGAGAATGAGCAGTTCTTC.

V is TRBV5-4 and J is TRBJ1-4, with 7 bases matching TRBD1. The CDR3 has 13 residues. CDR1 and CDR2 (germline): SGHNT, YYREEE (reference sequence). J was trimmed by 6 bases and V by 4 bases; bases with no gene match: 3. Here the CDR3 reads CASSLTGHEKLFF. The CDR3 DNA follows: TGTGCCAGCAGCCTGACAGGGCATGAAAAACTGTTTTTT. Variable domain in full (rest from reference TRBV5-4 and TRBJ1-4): ETGVTQSPTHLIKTRGQQVTLRCSSQSGHNTVSWYQQALGQGPQFIFQYYREEENGRGNFPPRFSGLQFPNYSSELNVNALELDDSALYLCASSLTGHEKLFFGSGTQLSVL.

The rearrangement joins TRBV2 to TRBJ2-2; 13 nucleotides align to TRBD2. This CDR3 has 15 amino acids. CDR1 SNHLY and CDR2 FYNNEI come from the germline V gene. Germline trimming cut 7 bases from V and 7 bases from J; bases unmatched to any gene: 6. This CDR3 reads CASTGGLAGVGELFF. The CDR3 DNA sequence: TGTGCCAGCACGGGAGGACTAGCGGGAGTCGGGGAGCTGTTTTTT.

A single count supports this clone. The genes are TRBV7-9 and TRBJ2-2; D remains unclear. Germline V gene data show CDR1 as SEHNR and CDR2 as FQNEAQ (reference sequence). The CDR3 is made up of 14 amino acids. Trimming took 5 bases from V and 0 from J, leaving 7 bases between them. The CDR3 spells CASSPQTNTGELFF. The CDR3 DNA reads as TGTGCCAGCAGCCCACAGACGAACACCGGGGAGCTGTTTTTT.

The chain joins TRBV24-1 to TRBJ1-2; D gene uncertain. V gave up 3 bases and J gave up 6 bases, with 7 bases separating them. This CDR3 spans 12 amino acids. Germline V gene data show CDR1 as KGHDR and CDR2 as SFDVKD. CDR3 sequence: CATSDTRDGYTF. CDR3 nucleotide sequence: TGTGCCACCAGTGATACTAGGGATGGCTACACCTTC.

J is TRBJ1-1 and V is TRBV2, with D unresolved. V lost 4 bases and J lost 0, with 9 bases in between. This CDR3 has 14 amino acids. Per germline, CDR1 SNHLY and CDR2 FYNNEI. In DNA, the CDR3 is TGTGCCAGCAGTGTTGCAGTCATGAACACTGAAGCTTTCTTT. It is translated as CASSVAVMNTEAFF. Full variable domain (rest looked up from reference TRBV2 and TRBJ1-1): EPEVTQTPSHQVTQMGQEVILRCVPISNHLYFYWYRQILGQKVEFLVSFYNNEISEKSEIFDDQFSVERPDGSNFTLKIRSTKLEDSAMYFCASSVAVMNTEAFFGQGTRLTVV.